This record covers a single T cell receptor (beta chain). Its target is unknown. Using unique molecular identifiers, the investigators prepared the TCRbeta library. TCRdb analysed the PCR reads with MiXCR anew, one entry per CDR3 protein. The sample includes roughly 310,000 distinct CDR3 sequences, 20% to 30% of them seen just once. The data derive from a study of T-cell reconstitution after alpha-beta-depleted transplantation in children. The V gene's germline CDR1 is SGHRS and CDR2 YFSETQ. Trimming left V 0 bases short and J 0 bases short, with 15 bases between. This CDR3 region has 17 residues. General study findings and limits: After one year, T-cell counts and TCRbeta diversity mostly came from new T cells. Reported findings indicate that, about two months after transplant, alpha-beta T cells came from several hundred expanded clones, which were derived from non-depleted graft cells. Where some patients showed high TCRbeta diversity at day 60, it came from recipient T cells and thymic progenitors that had survived.

The sequencing here drew on PBMCs, mostly from graft donor cells, taken 180 days after TCRalphabeta/CD19-depleted stem cell transplant. This TCR was recovered from a male patient younger than 18 who had a stem cell transplant for acute lymphoblastic leukemia, so the T cells may come from the graft donor. The chain joins TRBV5-1 to TRBJ1-1; D perhaps matches TRBD1 (5 bases). CDR3 DNA: TGCGCCAGCAGCTTGGAGGTTTGGGGCCGGGTGAACACTGAAGCTTTCTTT. Residues: CASSLEVWGRVNTEAFF.